The 19 T cell receptor beta chains presented below share a single source sample, sequenced in a study of early T cells in non-severe SARS-CoV-2 infection. TCRdb re-called the 5' RACE reads through MiXCR, storing one row per CDR3 protein. Of roughly 90,000 distinct CDR3 sequences listed, 11% to 15% were seen once; the top ten hold approximately 3.3%. Sample: whole blood. Source of these receptors: an adult who was a healthcare worker with PCR-confirmed SARS-CoV-2 infection or an uninfected control (not recorded which).

At least ten counts were recorded for this clonotype. This rearrangement joins TRBV18 to TRBJ2-7; 9 bases are shared with TRBD1. After removal of 5 bases from V and 6 bases from J, the junction contained 11 bases not matched to a gene. This CDR3 region has 15 residues. Germline V lookup: CDR1 KGHSH, CDR2 LQKENI. In DNA, the CDR3 is TGTGCCAGCTCAGACCTGGGACAGGGCAAGGGCGAGCAGTACTTC. This codes for CASSDLGQGKGEQYF.

The chain has TRBV9 and TRBJ1-3; D is perhaps TRBD1 (5 bases). Between the trimmed V and J ends, which lost 4 bases and 0 bases, there was a span of 11 bases. CDR1 and CDR2 (germline): SGDLS, YYNGEE. This CDR3 spans 15 amino acids. CDR3: CASSPRGDSGNTIYF. DNA of the CDR3: TGTGCCAGCAGCCCGCGGGGGGACTCTGGAAACACCATATATTTT.

This clonotype has at least ten counts. This chain joins TRBV7-9 and TRBJ2-1, with 8 bases that match TRBD2. V shed 0 bases and J 5 bases; nucleotides not matched to a gene: 3. Looked up from germline, CDR1 is SEHNR and CDR2 is FQNEAQ (reference sequence). The CDR3 covers 15 residues. CDR3 DNA sequence: TGTGCCAGCAGCTTAGCTAGCGGGACGCACAATGAGCAGTTCTTC. This translates into CASSLASGTHNEQFF.

This clonotype has ten or more counts. J is TRBJ2-1 and V is TRBV11-2; 11 bases map to TRBD2. V dropped 2 bases and J dropped 5; count of bases not matched to a gene: 8. The germline V gene has CDR1 SGHAT and CDR2 FQNNGV. The CDR3 runs 17 residues. The CDR3 nucleotides are TGTGCCAGCAGCTTATTTCTCGGGACTAGCGGAAACAATGAGCAGTTCTTC. This translates into CASSLFLGTSGNNEQFF.

This clonotype was found a few times. The rearrangement uses TRBV3-1 and TRBJ1-2; no clear D gene. Germline V lookup: CDR1 LGHDT, CDR2 YNNKEL (reference sequence). The CDR3 has 15 residues. V lost 0 bases to trimming and J lost 0 bases, with 8 bases between them. The CDR3 nucleotides read TGTGCCAGCAGCCAAGACGACTATCCTAACTATGGCTACACCTTC. It translates to CASSQDDYPNYGYTF.

In this sample, this clonotype turned up many times. The chain recombines TRBV29-1 with TRBJ2-1; 8 bases fit TRBD1. The length of the CDR3 is 13 residues. With V trimmed by 6 bases and J by 2 bases, 3 bases remained unmatched. Germline lookup yields CDR1 SQVTM and CDR2 ANQGSEA. The CDR3 nucleotides read TGCAGCGTCCGACAGGGGACCTACAATGAGCAGTTCTTC. Protein: CSVRQGTYNEQFF.

This clonotype showed up just a few times. The rearrangement links TRBV4-1 to TRBJ1-4; D possibly corresponds to TRBD1 (5 bases). The CDR3 is made up of 16 amino acids. V lost 0 bases, J lost 3 bases, and 11 bases lay in between. CDR1 and CDR2 (germline): MGHRA, YSYEKL. The CDR3 protein is CASSQDRVGSNEKLFF. CDR3 DNA sequence: TGCGCCAGCAGCCAAGACAGGGTCGGGTCTAATGAAAAACTGTTTTTT.

This clonotype was counted only a few times. This chain joins TRBV10-3 and TRBJ2-5; 9 bases match TRBD1. The CDR3 length is 14 residues. Germline-derived CDR1 and CDR2 are ENHRY and SYGVKD. V shed 6 bases and J 2 bases; nucleotides not matched to a gene: 4. The CDR3 loop is CAISPGQGQETQYF. The CDR3 DNA is TGTGCCATCAGCCCGGGACAGGGACAAGAGACCCAGTACTTC.

This clonotype was seen ten or more times. The chain links TRBV30 to TRBJ2-1; TRBD1 matches at 10 bases. With V trimmed by 0 bases and J by 2 bases, 4 bases remained unmatched. This CDR3 has 16 residues. The germline V gene has CDR1 GTSNPN and CDR2 SVGIG (reference sequence). The CDR3 is CAWSVRTGGTYNEQFF. CDR3 in DNA: TGTGCCTGGAGTGTAAGGACAGGGGGGACCTACAATGAGCAGTTCTTC.

This clonotype was observed a handful of times. V and J are TRBV21-1 and TRBJ2-1; the D call TRBD1 from the table was never checked on the DNA. TRBV21-1 is designated a pseudogene. The CDR3 extends over 16 amino acids. Written as DNA, the CDR3 is TGTGCCAGCAGCAAAGTTATCGAAGGTGGGGGTTATGAGCAGTTCTTC. It encodes CASSKVIEGGGYEQFF.

The rearrangement links TRBV4-1 to TRBJ2-1; 7 bases match TRBD2. The CDR3 contains 15 residues. The ends lost 0 bases at V and 6 bases at J; junction bases unmatched: 5. Germline CDR1 MGHRA, CDR2 YSYEKL. The CDR3 reads CASSQDGGRGNEQFF. Written as DNA, the CDR3 is TGCGCCAGCAGCCAAGATGGGGGGAGGGGCAATGAGCAGTTCTTC.

This clonotype has more than one count but fewer than ten. The chain couples TRBV27 to TRBJ1-1; 7 nucleotides align to TRBD1. Trimming at V came to 10 bases and at J to 4 bases, leaving 6 bases not matched to a gene. Germline V lookup: CDR1 MNHEY, CDR2 SMNVEV (reference sequence). CDR3 size: 12 residues. CDR3 amino acids: CATQGEGTEAFF. CDR3 nucleotide sequence: TGTGCCACCCAGGGGGAAGGCACTGAAGCTTTCTTT.

There are many counts of this clonotype. The genes are TRBV7-2 and TRBJ2-3, with D maybe TRBD2 (6 bases). V gave up 0 bases and J gave up 6 bases, with 13 bases separating them. Germline V gives CDR1 SGHTA, CDR2 FQGNSA. The CDR3 is 15 amino acids. The chain's CDR3 is CASSLATGVADTQYF. CDR3 in DNA: TGTGCCAGCAGCTTAGCTACGGGGGTGGCCGATACGCAGTATTTT.

This chain links TRBV4-1 with TRBJ2-7; 9 positions agree with TRBD1. This CDR3 has 17 residues. V shed 3 bases, J shed 7 bases, and the junction held 16 bases outside the gene matches. Looked up from germline, CDR1 is MGHRA and CDR2 is YSYEKL. This chain's CDR3 is CASSHRLPGQGEEEQYF. CDR3 nucleotides: TGCGCCAGCAGCCACCGTCTACCGGGACAGGGTGAGGAGGAGCAGTACTTC.

The rearrangement links TRBV19 to TRBJ1-1; D call uncertain. The CDR3 extends over 12 amino acids. The germline CDR1 and CDR2 sequences are LNHDA and SQIVND (reference sequence). V was shortened by 5 bases and J by 6 bases, with 10 bases between the two germline ends. The CDR3 protein is CASSAPTPEAFF. The DNA for the CDR3 is TGTGCCAGTAGTGCTCCTACACCTGAAGCTTTCTTT.

This clonotype was recorded at least ten times. The chain joins TRBV7-8 to TRBJ2-2; TRBD2 matches 9 bases. Germline CDR1 and CDR2: SGHVS and FQNEAQ. V lost 10 bases to trimming and J lost 3 bases; unmatched junction nucleotides: 6. The CDR3 consists of 14 residues. The CDR3 here is CATARGGYTGELFF. For the CDR3, the DNA is TGTGCCACGGCGCGGGGGGGTTACACCGGGGAGCTGTTTTTT. Using reference TRBV7-8 and TRBJ2-2 for the parts outside the CDR3, the full variable domain is GAGVSQSPRYKVAKRGQDVALRCDPISGHVSLFWYQQALGQGPEFLTYFQNEAQLDKSGLPSDRFFAERPEGSVSTLKIQRTQQEDSAVYLCATARGGYTGELFFGEGSRLTVL.

This clonotype has a handful of counts. The chain employs TRBV5-1 and TRBJ2-1, with 12 bases lining up with TRBD1. V lost 4 bases, J lost 9 bases, and 5 bases stayed unmatched. Germline CDR1 is SGHRS and CDR2 is YFSETQ. The CDR3 sequence is 14 residues long. Here the CDR3 DNA reads TGCGCCAGCAGCAGGGACAGGGGGCTGAGTGAGCAGTTCTTC. It codes for CASSRDRGLSEQFF.

This clonotype has ten or more counts. The chain has TRBV28 and TRBJ2-1; 9 nucleotides line up with TRBD1. The CDR3 runs to 16 residues. From germline, CDR1 is MDHEN and CDR2 SYDVKM. Trimming took 5 bases from V and 7 from J; bases not matched to a gene: 12. CDR3 in amino acids: CASSTSGTGLANEQFF. CDR3 coding DNA: TGTGCCAGCAGTACCTCCGGGACAGGGCTTGCTAATGAGCAGTTCTTC.

In this sample, this clonotype turned up a few times. V and J are TRBV6-5 and TRBJ1-2, with a possible D match to TRBD1 (5 bases). The V gene lost 4 bases and the J gene lost 5 bases, with 14 bases spanning the gap. Germline loops: CDR1 MNHEY, CDR2 SVGAGI. The CDR3 contains 14 residues. For the CDR3, the DNA is TGTGCCAGCAGTTGGGGCGAGGGGCTTTATGGCTACACCTTC. Protein: CASSWGEGLYGYTF.